The clone carrying this T cell receptor (beta chain) was counted at least ten times. Its antigen is not known. The source of the sample is a study of shared clonotypes between healthy human individuals. Findings and caveats of the study: The donor pool, a small one, limited the genetic and exposure-history diversity represented. When compared with the clonotypes that were shared by all four sorted-subset donors, the non-shared clonotypes turned out to have lower generation probabilities.

Sequenced by immunoSEQ multiplex PCR; TCRdb stores in-frame clones only, minus some. Of 950,000 to 1,100,000 clones in the sample, approximately 76% were seen once. CDR1 SGHDT and CDR2 YYEEEE come from the germline V gene. The ends were cut back, 4 bases at V and 6 bases at J, with 20 bases in the middle. The CDR3 length is 16 residues. The sample was memory CD4+ T cells sorted from blood. Subset noted: CD45RA-negative fraction. The clonotype originates from a man between 18 and 29 years old in good health. This sequence joins TRBV5-6 and TRBJ2-1; D is possibly TRBD1 (5 bases). In DNA, the CDR3 is TGTGCCAGCAGCACCAGACAGCCCACCCCCTCCAATGAGCAGTTCTTC. It yields the protein CASSTRQPTPSNEQFF.